Below, 2 T cell receptor beta chains from the same sample are listed, as sequenced in a study of T cells in Graves' hyperthyroidism and ophthalmopathy. Amplification yielded TCR beta CDR3 regions, with RNA transcripts as the source. The HTBI primer set drove a first-round RT-PCR of the TCR CDR3. From the multiplex PCR reads, TCRdb called clonotypes with MiXCR, one entry per CDR3 protein. The profile shows more than 300,000 distinct CDR3 sequences, approximately 15% of them singletons. Sequenced sample: blood. Receptor source: a woman in her sixties with Graves' hyperthyroidism.

This clonotype appeared many times. The chain recombines TRBV11-2 with TRBJ1-4; no reliable D call. V was clipped by 4 bases and J by 6 bases, with 3 bases between them. Germline loops: CDR1 SGHAT, CDR2 FQNNGV. The CDR3 is 11 amino acids. CDR3 sequence reads: CASSSYEKLFF. In nucleotides, the CDR3 is TGTGCCAGCAGCTCCTATGAAAAACTGTTTTTT.

This clonotype was counted at least ten times. The genes are TRBV11-2 and TRBJ2-1; D possibly corresponds to TRBD1 (5 bases). CDR1 SGHAT and CDR2 FQNNGV come from the germline V gene. V was shortened by 5 bases and J by 8 bases, with 13 bases between the two germline ends. This CDR3 comprises 13 residues. Here the CDR3 reads CASSPRGWDEQFF. The CDR3 coding sequence is TGTGCCAGCAGCCCAAGGGGCTGGGATGAGCAGTTCTTC.